A single sample is the source of the 9 T cell receptor beta chains below, sequenced in a study of CD8+ T cells in alopecia areata. Treatment: oral pan-JAK inhibitor, 5-10 mg twice daily. Sequencing templates came from extracted RNA that was reverse transcribed into cDNA. Clones were read by immunoSEQ multiplex PCR, and TCRdb kept only the in-frame ones, dropping some. The sample contains approximately 210,000 clones, more than 55% of which appear only once. The sequencing used CD4+ T cells sorted from blood, collected at roughly week 45, from a patient treated with tofacitinib. The origin of the receptors is a human donor with alopecia areata.

This clone came up a few times. The chain is built from TRBV4-3 and TRBJ2-6, with D perhaps assigned TRBD1 or TRBD2 (5 bases each). Deletions cut 5 bases from V and 0 bases from J, with 11 bases between. The CDR3 runs to 16 residues. The germline V gene has CDR1 LGHNA and CDR2 YSLEER. CDR3 in amino acids: CASSDRLLSGANVLTF. DNA of the CDR3: TGCGCCAGCAGCGACAGACTACTCTCTGGGGCCAACGTCCTGACTTTC.

This clone has just a few counts. The gene calls are TRBV5-1 and TRBJ2-2; D is undetermined. Trimming left V 0 bases short and J 1 base short, with 10 bases between. The CDR3 is 16 amino acids. Germline V gene sequence: CDR1 SGHRS, CDR2 YFSETQ. In DNA form, the CDR3 reads TGCGCCAGCAGCTTGGTCCGGTCCCAGAACACCGGGGAGCTGTTTTTT. The encoded protein is CASSLVRSQNTGELFF.

J is TRBJ2-7 and V is TRBV4-3; TRBD2 agrees at 9 bases. Germline values: CDR1 LGHNA, CDR2 YSLEER. Unmatched junction bases numbered 12, after V lost 3 bases and J lost 6 bases. The CDR3 is 16 amino acids. The CDR3 loop is CASSHGFLAGPLEQYF. The CDR3 DNA sequence: TGCGCCAGCAGCCATGGTTTCCTAGCGGGGCCCCTCGAGCAGTACTTC.

The chain employs TRBV14 and TRBJ2-3; TRBD2 aligns across 9 bases. The germline V gene encodes CDR1 SGHDN and CDR2 FVKESK. The CDR3 is 16 amino acids. The trim removed 2 bases at V and 3 bases at J, leaving 6 bases unmatched. The CDR3 DNA reads TGTGCCAGCAGCCAACTCGCGGGGGGGCATACAGATACGCAGTATTTT. Translation gives CASSQLAGGHTDTQYF.

The chain joins TRBV27 to TRBJ1-1; TRBD1 agrees at 8 bases. CDR3 size: 14 residues. The junction had 5 bases not matched to a gene; V was cut back by 2 bases and J by 6 bases. Germline V gene data show CDR1 as MNHEY and CDR2 as SMNVEV (reference sequence). CDR3 protein: CASSLDRGWAEAFF. In DNA form, the CDR3 reads TGTGCCAGCAGTTTAGACAGGGGTTGGGCTGAAGCTTTCTTT.

The rearrangement joins TRBV5-1 to TRBJ2-6, with D perhaps matching TRBD1 (6 bases). The germline V and J ends were trimmed by 4 bases and 2 bases, with 10 bases remaining between them. CDR3 length: 15 residues. CDR1 and CDR2 (germline): SGHRS, YFSETQ. CDR3 bases: TGCGCCAGCAGCATAACAGGGACTGGGGCCAACGTCCTGACTTTC. It specifies CASSITGTGANVLTF.

The chain joins TRBV2 to TRBJ1-5, with D unclear. In germline, CDR1 is SNHLY, CDR2 FYNNEI. The CDR3 totals 12 residues. Deletions cut 5 bases from V and 9 bases from J, with 11 bases between. In nucleotides, the CDR3 is TGTGCCAGCAGTTCCCCAAACGGGCCCCAGCATTTT. Amino acid sequence: CASSSPNGPQHF.

The chain recombines TRBV11-2 with TRBJ1-1; D perhaps matches TRBD1 (5 bases). Per germline, CDR1 SGHAT and CDR2 FQNNGV. The germline V and J ends were trimmed by 3 bases and 0 bases, with 11 bases remaining between them. The length of the CDR3 is 15 residues. Here the CDR3 reads CASSLRDPMNTEAFF. The DNA of the CDR3 is TGTGCCAGCAGCTTGAGGGACCCAATGAACACTGAAGCTTTCTTT.

This chain joins TRBV13 and TRBJ2-7, with D maybe TRBD2 (6 bases). The germline CDR1 and CDR2 sequences are PRHDT and FYEKMQ (reference sequence). CDR3 size: 15 residues. V lost 1 base and J 4 bases, leaving 14 bases between the germline ends. The CDR3 protein is CASSLVGGNGYEQYF. DNA of the CDR3: TGTGCCAGCAGCTTAGTCGGGGGAAATGGGTACGAGCAGTACTTC.